The present entry profiles one T cell receptor beta chain with its context. CDR3 length: 15 residues. Per germline, CDR1 SGHRS and CDR2 YFSETQ. V lost 4 bases, J lost 7 bases, and 12 bases stayed unmatched. The record originates from a study of blood T cell repertoires in COVID-19. Original analysis: Amplified reference gene primers provided the basis for estimating nucleated cell counts. Assay used: immunoSEQ multiplex PCR; TCRdb lists only in-frame clones, some missing. Clone size and V and J calls were adopted from that table, with D and trimming inferred from the DNA. The sample consists of 110,000 or so clones, about 88% of them appearing once.

The clonotype comes from a woman between 65 and 79 years old who had recovered from COVID-19. The chain links TRBV5-1 to TRBJ2-7; 9 nucleotides align to TRBD1. Material for sequencing was peripheral blood. CDR3 in DNA: TGCGCCAGCAGCGAGACCGGGACAGGGCTAAGGGAGCAGTACTTC. Translated: CASSETGTGLREQYF.